The clone carrying this T cell receptor beta chain was seen only a few times. Its antigen is unidentified. One entry per CDR3 protein, called by TCRdb with MiXCR from the 5' RACE reads. This table holds around 340,000 distinct CDR3 sequences, 9% to 10% found once. The data were taken from a study of identical twins. General observations from the study: Fewer insertions characterized abundant cord blood beta clonotypes, whereas memory repertoires showed none.

CDR3 length equals 15 residues. The V and J ends lost 3 bases and 4 bases respectively, with 13 bases between them. The TCR comes from a woman aged 50 to 60 in good health. J is TRBJ1-5 and V is TRBV12-3 or TRBV12-4, with D possibly matching TRBD1 (5 bases). Sequencing was performed on naive T cells sorted from blood. CDR3 sequence: CASSLGTSGNQPQHF. CDR3 bases: TGTGCCAGCAGTTTGGGCACATCAGGGAATCAGCCCCAGCATTTT.